This T cell receptor beta chain was sequenced in a study of blood T cell repertoires in COVID-19 (TCRdb year 2020). Context from the whole study: Samples covering the acute and convalescent phases of COVID-19 were provided by collaborators in the United States, Italy and Spain. The prospective study material was composed of cDNA or gDNA derived from T cells, B-cell-depleted T cells, or PBMCs. Deeply sampled blood TCRbeta repertoires from subjects exposed to, actively infected with, or recovered from COVID-19 were included in the dataset. The repertoires were released in a freely available public database intended as a resource for research on the immune response to SARS-CoV-2. The samples were drawn from the first 160 participants of the ongoing ImmuneRACE study and from roughly 1,300 subjects provided by 6 global collaborators. Sample metadata almost always included a de-identified subject ID, COVID-19 status, age in years and sex. Where HLA class I and class II types were available, the types were taken from metadata supplied by the sample provider, not from assay-based typing.

The collaborating institutions used their own protocols to collect whole blood in K2EDTA tubes. For TCRbeta analysis, collaborators shipped samples as frozen whole blood, isolated PBMCs, or DNA extracted from either of those sample types. TCRbeta CDR3 regions were amplified from genomic DNA using the immunoSEQ Assay, a bias-controlled multiplex PCR. In the source study's methods: Within the assay, amplification of reference gene primers was used to estimate how many nucleated cells each sample contained. To quantify the absolute abundance of each unique TCRbeta CDR3 rearrangement, sequence reads were collapsed and filtered. For each sample, productive Simpson clonality was calculated by taking the square root of Simpson's diversity index across productive rearrangements. TCRdb mirrors the immuneACCESS table, restricted to in-frame sequences. Some clones are absent from its copies; in checked studies, under half trace to an unresolved V gene, and the reason for the others is unknown. The DNA was the basis for D and trimming; V, J and clone size are from that table. The sample includes approximately 83,000 clones, with around four fifths observed a single time. The ten largest clones represent 3% to 4% of the sample.

Reading from cysteine to phenylalanine, the CDR3 counts 14 amino acids. Here the CDR3 DNA is all that survives: 42 bases in frame from base 1. The germline V gene encodes CDR1 MNHEY and CDR2 SMNVEV (reference sequence). Here V drops 5 bases and J drops 1 base, and the junction holds 2 bases not matched to any gene. On this clone: Its antigen has not been determined. The sample holds no much larger clone one base away, and base qualities are not on file.

The research as a whole found: Clinical and demographic metadata were provided uncurated, with the amount varying by source and participant.

The receptor's source is a man aged 45-60 years with acute or convalescent COVID-19. The rearrangement combines TRBV27 with TRBJ1-1, with 9 bases aligning to TRBD1. The sample was peripheral blood. In nucleotides, the sequence is TGTGCCAGCAGTGCGGACAGGGGGAACACTGAAGCTTTCTTT. Its product reads: CASSADRGNTEAFF.